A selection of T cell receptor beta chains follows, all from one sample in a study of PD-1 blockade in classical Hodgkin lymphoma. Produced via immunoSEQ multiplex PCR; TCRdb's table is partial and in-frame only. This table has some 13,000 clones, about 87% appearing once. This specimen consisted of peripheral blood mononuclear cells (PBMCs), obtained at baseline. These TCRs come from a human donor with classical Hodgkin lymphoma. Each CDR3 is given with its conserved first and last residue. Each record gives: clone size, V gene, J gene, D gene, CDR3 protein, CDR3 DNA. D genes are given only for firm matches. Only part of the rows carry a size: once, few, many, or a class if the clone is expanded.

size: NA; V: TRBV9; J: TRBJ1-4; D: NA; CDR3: CASSEPGVGEKLFF; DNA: TGTGCCAGCAGCGAACCAGGGGTGGGAGAAAAACTGTTTTTT
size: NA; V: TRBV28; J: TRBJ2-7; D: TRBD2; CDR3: CASSFRLAGAYEQYF; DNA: TGTGCCAGCAGTTTCAGACTAGCGGGAGCCTACGAGCAGTACTTC
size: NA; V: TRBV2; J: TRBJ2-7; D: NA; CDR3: CASSETGPPPYEQYF; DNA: TGTGCCAGCAGTGAAACAGGGCCCCCACCCTACGAGCAGTACTTC
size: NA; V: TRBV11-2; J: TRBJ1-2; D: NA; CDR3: CASSLDANYGYTF; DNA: TGTGCCAGCAGCTTAGACGCTAACTATGGCTACACCTTC
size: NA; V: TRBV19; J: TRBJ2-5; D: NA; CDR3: CASSMTEQETQYF; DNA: TGTGCCAGTAGTATGACAGAGCAAGAGACCCAGTACTTC
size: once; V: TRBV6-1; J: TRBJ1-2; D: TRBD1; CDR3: CASRRQGGYGYTF; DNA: TGTGCCAGCAGACGACAGGGAGGCTATGGCTACACCTTC
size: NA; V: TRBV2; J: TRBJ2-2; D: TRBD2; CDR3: CGGGGGANTGELFF; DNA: TGTGGGGGCGGCGGGGGGGCGAACACCGGGGAGCTGTTTTTT
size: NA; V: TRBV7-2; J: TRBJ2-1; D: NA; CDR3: CASASVWGGLNEQFF; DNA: TGTGCCAGCGCGTCGGTATGGGGGGGCCTCAATGAGCAGTTCTTC
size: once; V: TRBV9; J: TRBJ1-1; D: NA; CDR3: CASSPDPTGNTEAFF; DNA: TGTGCCAGCAGCCCAGACCCTACAGGTAACACTGAAGCTTTCTTT
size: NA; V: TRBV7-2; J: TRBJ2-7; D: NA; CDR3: CASTGLTAVYEQYF; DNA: TGTGCCAGCACCGGACTAACAGCCGTCTACGAGCAGTACTTC
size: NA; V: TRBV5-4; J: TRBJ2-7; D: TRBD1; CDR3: CASSLDRALYEQYF; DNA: TGTGCCAGCAGCCTGGACAGGGCTTTATACGAGCAGTACTTC
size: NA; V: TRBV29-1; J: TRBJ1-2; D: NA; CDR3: CSARDDIYYGYTF; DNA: TGCAGCGCCCGGGACGATATATACTATGGCTACACCTTC
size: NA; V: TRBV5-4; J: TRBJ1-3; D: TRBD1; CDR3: CASSHDRGSGNTIYF; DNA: TGTGCCAGCAGCCATGACAGGGGGTCCGGAAACACCATATATTTT
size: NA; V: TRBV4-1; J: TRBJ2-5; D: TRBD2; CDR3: CASSHRAGGLETQYF; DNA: TGCGCCAGCAGCCACAGAGCGGGGGGGCTAGAGACCCAGTACTTC
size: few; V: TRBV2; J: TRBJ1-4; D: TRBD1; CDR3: CASRGQGFEKLFF; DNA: TGTGCCAGCAGGGGACAGGGTTTTGAAAAACTGTTTTTT
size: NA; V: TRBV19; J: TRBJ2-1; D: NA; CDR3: CASSMGGVAHEQFF; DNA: TGTGCCAGTAGTATGGGGGGCGTGGCCCATGAGCAGTTCTTC
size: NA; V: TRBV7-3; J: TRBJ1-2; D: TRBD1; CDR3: CASSLRGGGEYGYTF; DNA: TGTGCCAGCAGCTTAAGAGGGGGCGGCGAATATGGCTACACCTTC
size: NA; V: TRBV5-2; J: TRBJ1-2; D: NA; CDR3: CASSQDLSGSRAGYTF; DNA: TGCGCCAGCAGCCAAGATCTCTCTGGCAGCCGGGCCGGCTACACCTTC
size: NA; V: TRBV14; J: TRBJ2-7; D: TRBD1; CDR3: CASSRQGGYSYEQYF; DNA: TGTGCCAGCAGTCGACAGGGGGGATATTCCTACGAGCAGTACTTC
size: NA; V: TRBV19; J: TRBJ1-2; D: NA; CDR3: CASSIDRVPNYGYTF; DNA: TGTGCCAGTAGTATAGATAGGGTTCCTAACTATGGCTACACCTTC
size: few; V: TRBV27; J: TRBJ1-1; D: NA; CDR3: CASSLSQAGGEAFF; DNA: TGTGCCAGCAGTTTATCCCAAGCTGGCGGGGAGGCTTTCTTT
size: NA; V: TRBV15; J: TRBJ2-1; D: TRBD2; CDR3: CATSRDKNLAGLSSYNEQFF; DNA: TGTGCCACCAGCAGAGATAAAAACCTAGCGGGATTGAGCTCCTACAATGAGCAGTTCTTC
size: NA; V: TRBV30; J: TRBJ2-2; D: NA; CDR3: CAWSVVGRELFF; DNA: TGTGCCTGGAGTGTAGTCGGGCGGGAGCTGTTTTTT
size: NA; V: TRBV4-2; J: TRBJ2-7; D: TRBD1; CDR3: CASSRPGDREHEQYF; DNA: TGTGCCAGCAGCCGCCCAGGGGACAGGGAGCACGAGCAGTACTTC
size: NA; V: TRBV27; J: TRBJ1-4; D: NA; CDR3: CASSLRGRVGEKLFF; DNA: TGTGCCAGCAGTTTACGTGGAAGGGTTGGTGAAAAACTGTTTTTT
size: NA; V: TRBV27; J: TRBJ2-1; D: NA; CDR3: CASRLNRLSGISYNEQFF; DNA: TGTGCCAGCAGGCTCAATCGTCTATCGGGGATCTCCTACAATGAGCAGTTCTTC
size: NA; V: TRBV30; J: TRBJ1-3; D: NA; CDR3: CAWTFQVISGNTIYF; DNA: TGTGCCTGGACTTTTCAGGTTATCTCTGGAAACACCATATATTTT
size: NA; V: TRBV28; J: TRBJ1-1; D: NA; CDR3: CASWRQLGTEAFF; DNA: TGTGCCAGCTGGAGGCAACTGGGCACTGAAGCTTTCTTT
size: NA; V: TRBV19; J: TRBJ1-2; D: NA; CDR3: CASSIVKEGNYGYTF; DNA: TGTGCCAGTAGTATAGTCAAAGAGGGAAACTATGGCTACACCTTC
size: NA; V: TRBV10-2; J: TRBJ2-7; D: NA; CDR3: CASSEVKAEQYF; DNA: TGCGCCAGCAGTGAGGTGAAGGCCGAGCAGTACTTC
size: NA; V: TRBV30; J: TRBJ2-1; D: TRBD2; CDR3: CAWSRTSGRVRNEQFF; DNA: TGTGCCTGGAGTCGCACTAGCGGGAGAGTGAGGAATGAGCAGTTCTTC
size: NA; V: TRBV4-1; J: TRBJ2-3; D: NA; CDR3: CASSPRISPAHTDTQYF; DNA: TGCGCCAGCAGCCCACGAATCTCCCCTGCCCACACAGATACGCAGTATTTT
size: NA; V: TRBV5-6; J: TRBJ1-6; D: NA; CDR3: CASSLAIRGDNSPLHF; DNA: TGTGCCAGCAGCTTGGCCATCAGGGGCGATAATTCACCCCTCCACTTT
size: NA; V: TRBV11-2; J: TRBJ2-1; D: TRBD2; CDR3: CASSSFTSGKHHYNEQFF; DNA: TGTGCCAGCAGCTCATTTACTAGCGGGAAACACCACTACAATGAGCAGTTCTTC
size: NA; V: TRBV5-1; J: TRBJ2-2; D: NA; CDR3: CASSLGQLNTGELFF; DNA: TGCGCCAGCAGCTTGGGACAGCTGAACACCGGGGAGCTGTTTTTT
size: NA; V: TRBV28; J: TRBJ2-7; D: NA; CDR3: CASNKNPFYEQYF; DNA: TGTGCCAGCAACAAAAACCCTTTCTACGAGCAGTACTTC
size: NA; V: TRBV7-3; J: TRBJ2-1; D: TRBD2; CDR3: CASSFSTSGYNEQFF; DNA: TGTGCCAGCAGCTTTTCGACTAGCGGGTACAATGAGCAGTTCTTC
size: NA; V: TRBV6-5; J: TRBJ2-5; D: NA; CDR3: CASSSPEGKTQYF; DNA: TGTGCCAGCAGTTCCCCAGAGGGAAAGACCCAGTACTTC
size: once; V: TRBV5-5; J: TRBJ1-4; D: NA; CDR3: CASSLRGGPSTNEKLFF; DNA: TGTGCCAGCAGCTTGCGGGGGGGACCTTCAACTAATGAAAAACTGTTTTTT
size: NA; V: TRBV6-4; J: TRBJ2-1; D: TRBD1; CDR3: CASSSGTETNEQFF; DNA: TGTGCCAGCAGCTCCGGGACAGAGACCAATGAGCAGTTCTTC
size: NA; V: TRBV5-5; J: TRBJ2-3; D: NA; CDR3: CASSPAGWSTDTQYF; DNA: TGTGCCAGCAGCCCCGCTGGATGGAGCACAGATACGCAGTATTTT
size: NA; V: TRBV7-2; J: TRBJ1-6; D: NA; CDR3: CASSLGLQGASPLHF; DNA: TGTGCCAGCAGCTTAGGATTACAGGGCGCTTCACCCCTCCACTTT
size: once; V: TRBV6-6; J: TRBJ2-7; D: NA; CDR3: CASTPSPLPGGEQYF; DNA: TGTGCCAGCACTCCATCACCCCTCCCCGGGGGCGAGCAGTACTTC
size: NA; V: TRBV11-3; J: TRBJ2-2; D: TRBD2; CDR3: CASSTGLAGGNTGELFF; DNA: TGTGCCAGCAGCACCGGACTAGCGGGGGGTAACACCGGGGAGCTGTTTTTT
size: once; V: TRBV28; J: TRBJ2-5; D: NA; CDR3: CASSPNRAVQETQYF; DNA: TGTGCCAGCAGTCCCAACAGGGCGGTCCAAGAGACCCAGTACTTC
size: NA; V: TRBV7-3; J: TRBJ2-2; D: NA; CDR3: CASSRGTNTGELFF; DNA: TGTGCCAGCAGCCGCGGAACGAACACCGGGGAGCTGTTTTTT